The rows below give T cell receptor beta chains drawn from one sample of a study of blood T cell repertoires in COVID-19. Only in-frame clones appear in the TCRdb table, and some are missing; sequencing was by immunoSEQ multiplex PCR. The table lists about 250,000 clones, roughly 85% of them singletons, with 5% in the top ten. Sample: PBMCs or T cells enriched from blood (not recorded which). Source of these receptors: a man aged 35-49 years who had been exposed to COVID-19. Both conserved end residues are trimmed from each CDR3.

j_call,v_call,cdr3_aa
TRBJ1-1,TRBV7-9,ASRDTGFTEAF
TRBJ1-2,TRBV28,ASSLLGWGRGESGYT
TRBJ1-1,TRBV11-1,ASAPELLNTEAF
TRBJ1-2,TRBV10-2,ASRDTGGGDYGYT
TRBJ1-6,TRBV7-8,ASSLGPGGGSPLH
TRBJ2-5,TRBV24-1,ATSDGGGSGRVQETQY
TRBJ2-1,TRBV6-6,ASSQRLEYNEQF
TRBJ2-7,TRBV30,AWSVQLGEQY
TRBJ2-7,TRBV9,ASSATSGSRYEQY
TRBJ1-5,TRBV30,AWSRGQVFDQPQH
TRBJ2-7,TRBV13,ASSLYRGIEQY
TRBJ1-1,TRBV7-8,ASSQNPSNEAF
TRBJ2-1,TRBV9,ASSVGDRGPREQF